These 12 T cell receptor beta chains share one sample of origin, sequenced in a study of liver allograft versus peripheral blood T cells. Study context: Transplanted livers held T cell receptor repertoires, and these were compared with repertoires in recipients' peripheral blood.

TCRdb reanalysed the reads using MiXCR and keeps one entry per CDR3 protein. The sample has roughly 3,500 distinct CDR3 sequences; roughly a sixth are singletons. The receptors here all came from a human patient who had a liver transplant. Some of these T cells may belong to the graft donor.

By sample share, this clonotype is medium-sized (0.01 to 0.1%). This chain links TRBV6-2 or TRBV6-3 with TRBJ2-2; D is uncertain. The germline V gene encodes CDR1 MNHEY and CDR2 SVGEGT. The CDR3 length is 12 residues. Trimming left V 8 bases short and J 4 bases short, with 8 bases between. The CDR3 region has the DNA TGTGCCAGCCGGCGGAGCACCGGGGAGCTGTTTTTT. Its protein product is CASRRSTGELFF.

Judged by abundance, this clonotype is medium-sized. The DNA of the CDR3 is TGTGCCAGTAGTCTCCGGACTAGCGGGAGGCCGACTGAGCAGTTCTTC. Its translation is CASSLRTSGRPTEQFF. The J gene is TRBJ2-1, the V gene TRBV19; 14 bases align to TRBD2. Germline V gives CDR1 LNHDA, CDR2 SQIVND (reference sequence). The CDR3 contains 16 residues. Trimming removed 5 bases from V and 9 bases from J; junction bases left unmatched: 9.

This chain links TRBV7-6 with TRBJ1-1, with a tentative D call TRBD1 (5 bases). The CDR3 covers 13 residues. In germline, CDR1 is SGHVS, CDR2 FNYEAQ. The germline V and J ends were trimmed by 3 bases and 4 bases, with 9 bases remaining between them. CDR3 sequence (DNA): TGTGCCAGCAGCTTGGGGGGGGTCACTGAAGCTTTCTTT. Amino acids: CASSLGGVTEAFF. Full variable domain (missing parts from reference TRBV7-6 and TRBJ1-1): GAGVSQSPRYKVTKRGQDVALRCDPISGHVSLYWYRQALGQGPEFLTYFNYEAQQDKSGLPNDRFSAERPEGSISTLTIQRTEQRDSAMYRCASSLGGVTEAFFGQGTRLTVV.

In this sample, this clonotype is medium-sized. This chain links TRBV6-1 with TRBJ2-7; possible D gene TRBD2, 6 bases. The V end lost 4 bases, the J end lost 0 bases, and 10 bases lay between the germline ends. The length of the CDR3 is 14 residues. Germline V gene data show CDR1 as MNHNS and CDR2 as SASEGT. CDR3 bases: TGTGCCAGCAGTGTAGCGGTCCTCTCCTACGAGCAGTACGTC. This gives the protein CASSVAVLSYEQYV.

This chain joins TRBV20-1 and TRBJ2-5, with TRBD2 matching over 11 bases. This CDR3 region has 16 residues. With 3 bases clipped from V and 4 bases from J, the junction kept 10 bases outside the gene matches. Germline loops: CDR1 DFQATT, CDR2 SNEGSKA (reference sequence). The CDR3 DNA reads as TGCAGTGCTAGCCGAACTAGCGGGGGACCAAGAGAGACCCAGTACTTC. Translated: CSASRTSGGPRETQYF.

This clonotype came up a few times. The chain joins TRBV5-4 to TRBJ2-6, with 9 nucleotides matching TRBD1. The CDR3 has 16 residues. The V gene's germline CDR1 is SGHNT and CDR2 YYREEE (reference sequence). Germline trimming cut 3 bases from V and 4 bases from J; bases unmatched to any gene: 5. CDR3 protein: CASSSNRGLGANVLTF. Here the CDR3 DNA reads TGTGCCAGCAGCTCGAACAGGGGGCTCGGGGCCAACGTCCTGACTTTC.

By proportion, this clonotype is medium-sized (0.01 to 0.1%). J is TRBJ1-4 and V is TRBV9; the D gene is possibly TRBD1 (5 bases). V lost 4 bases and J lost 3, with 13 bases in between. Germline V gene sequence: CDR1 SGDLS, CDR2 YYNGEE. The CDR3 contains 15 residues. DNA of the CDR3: TGTGCCAGCAGCTCCTACAGGTCTTCTAATGAAAAACTGTTTTTT. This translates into CASSSYRSSNEKLFF.

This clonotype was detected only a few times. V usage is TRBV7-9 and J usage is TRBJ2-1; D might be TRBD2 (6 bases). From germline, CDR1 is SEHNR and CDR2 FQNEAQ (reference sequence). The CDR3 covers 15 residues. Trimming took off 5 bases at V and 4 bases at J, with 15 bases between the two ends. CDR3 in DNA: TGTGCCAGCAGCCCCCGGGGGAACTATTACAATGAGCAGTTCTTC. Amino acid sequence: CASSPRGNYYNEQFF.

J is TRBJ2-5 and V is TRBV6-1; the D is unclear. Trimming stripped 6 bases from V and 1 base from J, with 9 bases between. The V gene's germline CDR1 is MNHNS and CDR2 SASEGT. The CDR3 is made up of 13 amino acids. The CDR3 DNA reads TGTGCCAGCAGGCAACCGGGCCAAGAGACCCAGTACTTC. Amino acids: CASRQPGQETQYF.

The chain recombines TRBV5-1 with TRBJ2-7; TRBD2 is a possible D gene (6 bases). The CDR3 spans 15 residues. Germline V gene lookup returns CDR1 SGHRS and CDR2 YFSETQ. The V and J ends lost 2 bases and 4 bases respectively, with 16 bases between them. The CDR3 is CASSLSGEEGYEQYV. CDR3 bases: TGCGCCAGCAGCTTATCGGGGGAGGAAGGGTACGAGCAGTACGTC.

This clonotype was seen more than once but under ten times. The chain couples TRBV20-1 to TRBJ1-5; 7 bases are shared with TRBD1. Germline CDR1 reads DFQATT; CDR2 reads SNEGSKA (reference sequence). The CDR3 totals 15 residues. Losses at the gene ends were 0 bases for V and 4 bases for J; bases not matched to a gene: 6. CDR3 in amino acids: CSARDYAGGNQPQHF. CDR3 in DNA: TGCAGTGCTAGAGATTATGCAGGGGGTAATCAGCCCCAGCATTTT.

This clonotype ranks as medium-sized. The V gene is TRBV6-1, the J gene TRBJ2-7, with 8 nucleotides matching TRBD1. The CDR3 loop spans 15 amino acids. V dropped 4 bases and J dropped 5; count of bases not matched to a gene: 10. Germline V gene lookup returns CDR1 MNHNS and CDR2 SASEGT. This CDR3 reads CASSAWTGFENEQYF. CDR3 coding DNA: TGTGCCAGCAGTGCCTGGACAGGGTTTGAAAACGAGCAGTACTTC.